This T cell receptor (beta chain) originates from a study of OX40 agonist ivuxolimab in advanced cancers. Study-wide results and limits: Determination of antigen specificity was not performed for the expanded peripheral T cells. Averaged across samples, CD8+ T cells carried more expanded clones than CD4+ did.

Comments on this clone: The antigen remains unidentified.

Autoimmune disease history or systemic immunosuppression led to patients being barred. The investigators sampled blood at baseline, at cycle 4 day 1, and at cycle 7 day 1. Measured with immunoSEQ multiplex PCR; TCRdb has only the in-frame clones, and not every one. The table has 65,000 to 85,000 clones, 80% to 95% seen once. This CDR3 is 15 amino acids long. From germline, CDR1 is SGHNT and CDR2 YENEEA. V trimming: 5 bases; J trimming: 2 bases; junction bases outside the gene matches: 6. The sample was CD4+ or CD8+ T cells sorted from blood, taken in a trial of the OX40 agonist ivuxolimab. This chain links TRBV11-3 with TRBJ2-1; 7 bases line up with TRBD2. The TCR sequence derives from an adult with an advanced solid tumor such as melanoma, head and neck, liver or kidney cancer. The CDR3 sequence is CASSRKAGTYNEQFF. CDR3 coding DNA: TGTGCCAGCAGCCGGAAAGCGGGAACCTACAATGAGCAGTTCTTC.